This TCR beta chain was found in a study of blood T cell repertoires in COVID-19. Study-wide context: T cells, B-cell-depleted T cells, or PBMCs provided the cDNA or gDNA that served as material.

The authors' processing: Nucleated cell number was recorded as an estimate derived from reference gene primer amplification. Sequenced by immunoSEQ multiplex PCR; TCRdb stores in-frame clones only, minus some. V, J and clone size reflect that table, while D and trimming were determined from the DNA. The sample includes 130,000 to 150,000 clones, 88% seen only once; the top ten take roughly 2%. The CDR3 loop spans 13 amino acids. The V segment lost 4 bases and the J segment 4 bases; nucleotides outside the gene matches: 1. Germline CDR1 and CDR2: MGHRA and YSYEKL. This clone has only a few counts. The source material was peripheral blood. The chain uses TRBV4-1 and TRBJ1-1, with TRBD1 matching 9 bases. The TCR was taken from a human donor in a cohort sampled during active COVID-19. CDR3 DNA: TGCGCCAGCAGCCCGGGACAGGGCACTGAAGCTTTCTTT. This encodes CASSPGQGTEAFF.